These 30 T cell receptor beta chains originate from one sample sequenced in a study of CD8+ T cells in alopecia areata. In each case, RNA was isolated and then reverse transcribed into cDNA as the sequencing template. The assay was immunoSEQ multiplex PCR, and TCRdb's table has in-frame clones only and misses some. This sample has about 200,000 clones, with 50% to 60% found just once. Here the sequenced sample was CD4+ T cells sorted from blood, taken at week 0. The receptors come from a human donor with alopecia areata.

The chain employs TRBV30 and TRBJ2-3, with 8 bases that match TRBD1. There are 15 residues in the CDR3. Trimming removed 4 bases from V and 4 bases from J; junction bases left unmatched: 10. Looked up from germline, CDR1 is GTSNPN and CDR2 is SVGIG (reference sequence). The CDR3 sequence is CAWNRAGGRADTQYF. In DNA form, the CDR3 reads TGTGCCTGGAACCGGGCAGGGGGCAGGGCAGATACGCAGTATTTT.

The CDR3 spells CASSSRLMRTDTQYF. In DNA, the CDR3 is TGTGCCAGCAGCTCCCGTTTGATGCGCACAGATACGCAGTATTTT. The rearrangement joins TRBV7-2 to TRBJ2-3; no clear D gene. The germline gives CDR1 SGHTA, CDR2 FQGNSA. The CDR3 is 15 amino acids. V was trimmed by 4 bases and J by 1 base, leaving 12 bases between them.

The rearrangement links TRBV27 to TRBJ2-7; D unresolved. CDR3 length equals 12 residues. The ends were cut back, 3 bases at V and 6 bases at J, with 9 bases in the middle. Germline CDR1 is MNHEY and CDR2 is SMNVEV (reference sequence). CDR3 protein: CASSFLGGEQYF. The CDR3 DNA reads TGTGCCAGCAGTTTTTTGGGTGGCGAGCAGTACTTC.

The chain employs TRBV5-1 and TRBJ2-5, with TRBD1 matching 7 bases. Losses at the gene ends were 5 bases for V and 1 base for J; bases not matched to a gene: 2. Looked up from germline, CDR1 is SGHRS and CDR2 is YFSETQ. The CDR3 is 13 residues long. Here the CDR3 reads CASRRGPQETQYF. CDR3 DNA: TGCGCCAGCAGGAGGGGGCCCCAAGAGACCCAGTACTTC.

The rearrangement links TRBV2 to TRBJ1-1, with D possibly matching TRBD1 (6 bases). The CDR3 runs 11 residues. Germline CDR1 SNHLY, CDR2 FYNNEI. Trimming shortened V by 6 bases and J by 6 bases, and 8 bases separated the two germline ends. The chain's CDR3 is CASRDSSEAFF. CDR3 DNA: TGTGCCAGCAGGGACAGTTCTGAAGCTTTCTTT.

V and J are TRBV7-9 and TRBJ1-1, with TRBD1 as a possible D gene (5 bases). This CDR3 is 14 amino acids long. CDR1 and CDR2 (germline): SEHNR, FQNEAQ (reference sequence). Trimming shortened V by 6 bases and J by 2 bases, and 13 bases separated the two germline ends. The chain's CDR3 is CASRKKGPNTEAFF. In nucleotides, the CDR3 is TGTGCCAGCAGAAAAAAGGGACCTAACACTGAAGCTTTCTTT.

This clone was counted only a few times. The rearrangement joins TRBV5-5 to TRBJ2-2; TRBD1 or TRBD2 may be the D gene (5 bases each). In germline, CDR1 is SGHKS, CDR2 YYEKEE (reference sequence). V was shortened by 1 base and J by 2 bases, with 15 bases between the two germline ends. This CDR3 spans 17 amino acids. CDR3 nucleotides: TGTGCCAGCAGCTTGCTCCCAGGGACGATTAACACCGGGGAGCTGTTTTTT. Translating it yields CASSLLPGTINTGELFF.

The chain employs TRBV18 and TRBJ1-5; D is ambiguous. The germline V and J ends were trimmed by 2 bases and 0 bases, with 14 bases remaining between them. Germline V CDR1 and CDR2: KGHSH, LQKENI. CDR3 length: 17 amino acids. The DNA of the CDR3 is TGTGCCAGCTCACCAAATGGTGGGCCCAATAGCAATCAGCCCCAGCATTTT. As protein: CASSPNGGPNSNQPQHF.

The chain combines TRBV9 with TRBJ1-2; TRBD1 might be the D (5 bases). Germline CDR1 and CDR2: SGDLS and YYNGEE. The CDR3 spans 14 residues. Between the trimmed V and J ends, which lost 0 bases and 4 bases, there was a span of 10 bases. Here the CDR3 reads CASSVGIGTYGYTF. The CDR3 DNA is TGTGCCAGCAGCGTAGGGATAGGGACCTATGGCTACACCTTC.

The sample holds a few counts of this clone. The chain uses TRBV19 and TRBJ2-7, with D possibly TRBD2 on 5 matching bases. V was shortened by 4 bases and J by 5 bases, with 21 bases between the two germline ends. CDR3 size: 16 residues. CDR1 is LNHDA, CDR2 SQIVND, per germline (reference sequence). The DNA of the CDR3 is TGTGCCAGTAGTACCGTTCGGACTCTGGGTCGGAACGAGCAGTACTTC. Amino acids: CASSTVRTLGRNEQYF.

The chain uses TRBV29-1 and TRBJ1-1, with no clear D. Germline-derived CDR1 and CDR2 are SQVTM and ANQGSEA. The V and J ends lost 4 bases and 4 bases respectively, with 13 bases between them. The CDR3 has 13 residues. CDR3 coding DNA: TGCAGCGTTGGGAGGCAGTTCGGCACTGAAGCTTTCTTT. Translating gives CSVGRQFGTEAFF.

This clone was found a few times. This sequence joins TRBV4-2 and TRBJ1-2; D call uncertain. The CDR3 loop spans 13 amino acids. V gave up 0 bases and J gave up 9 bases, with 11 bases separating them. Germline V lookup: CDR1 LGHNA, CDR2 YNFKEQ. CDR3 protein: CASSQDVSESYTF. CDR3 nucleotide sequence: TGTGCCAGCAGCCAAGATGTGTCAGAAAGCTACACCTTC.

This clone was seen a handful of times. The CDR3 DNA reads as TGTGCCAGTAGTATAGAGAGGTTCGGGGAGCTGTTTTTT. Translated: CASSIERFGELFF. This chain uses TRBV19 with TRBJ2-2; no reliable D call. The V gene's germline CDR1 is LNHDA and CDR2 SQIVND (reference sequence). V was cut by 0 bases and J by 7 bases, with 6 bases left in between. CDR3 length equals 13 residues.

The chain uses TRBV27 and TRBJ1-5; 10 positions match TRBD1. The CDR3 has 15 residues. The J segment lost 3 bases and the V segment lost 3 bases, leaving 2 bases of the junction unmatched. The germline V gene encodes CDR1 MNHEY and CDR2 SMNVEV (reference sequence). The CDR3 sequence is CASSLGQGYNQPQHF. The CDR3 coding sequence is TGTGCCAGCAGTTTGGGACAGGGGTACAATCAGCCCCAGCATTTT.

The sample holds a few counts of this clone. V gene TRBV5-6 combines with J gene TRBJ2-5, with TRBD1 as a possible D gene (6 bases). Germline CDR1 and CDR2: SGHDT and YYEEEE. V was clipped by 4 bases and J by 0 bases, with 13 bases between them. The CDR3 is 15 residues long. CDR3 sequence (DNA): TGTGCCAGCAGCGTACCGACAGGACACCAAGAGACCCAGTACTTC. Translating it yields CASSVPTGHQETQYF.

The chain carries TRBV14 and TRBJ2-7; D is perhaps TRBD2 (5 bases). The CDR3 loop spans 13 amino acids. The V and J ends lost 0 bases and 8 bases respectively, with 11 bases between them. Per germline, CDR1 SGHDN and CDR2 FVKESK. Here the CDR3 reads CASSQDWTRKQYF. The CDR3 DNA follows: TGTGCCAGCAGCCAAGACTGGACTCGGAAGCAGTACTTC.

The rearrangement links TRBV30 to TRBJ1-2; no clear D. V was shortened by 3 bases and J by 4 bases, with 18 bases between the two germline ends. The CDR3 is 15 residues long. The germline CDR1 and CDR2 sequences are GTSNPN and SVGIG (reference sequence). The CDR3 loop reads CAWSFSGVTSYGYTF. In DNA form, the CDR3 reads TGTGCCTGGAGCTTCAGTGGGGTTACGAGCTATGGCTACACCTTC.

The chain recombines TRBV2 with TRBJ2-1; 10 nucleotides align to TRBD2. The CDR3 consists of 14 residues. V trimming: 6 bases; J trimming: 4 bases; junction bases outside the gene matches: 3. Per germline, CDR1 SNHLY and CDR2 FYNNEI. The CDR3 is CASRSGGAYNEQFF. CDR3 in DNA: TGTGCCAGCAGAAGCGGGGGGGCTTACAATGAGCAGTTCTTC.

This sequence joins TRBV9 and TRBJ1-2, with 7 bases fitting TRBD1. The junction had 2 bases not matched to a gene; V was cut back by 3 bases and J by 0 bases. This CDR3 has 14 amino acids. Looked up from germline, CDR1 is SGDLS and CDR2 is YYNGEE. Written as DNA, the CDR3 is TGTGCCAGCAGCGCGGGACAGCCTAACTATGGCTACACCTTC. Translating gives CASSAGQPNYGYTF.

The rearrangement links TRBV19 to TRBJ2-1, with 10 bases aligning to TRBD2. This CDR3 spans 17 amino acids. Trimming removed 5 bases from V and 7 bases from J; junction bases left unmatched: 14. Germline-derived CDR1 and CDR2 are LNHDA and SQIVND (reference sequence). CDR3 amino acids: CASSQPPTSGNWNEQFF. In nucleotides, the CDR3 is TGTGCCAGTAGTCAACCCCCTACTAGCGGGAATTGGAATGAGCAGTTCTTC.

This chain's CDR3 is CASQDRIVTGELFF. The CDR3 DNA reads as TGTGCCTCCCAGGACAGGATCGTCACCGGGGAGCTGTTTTTT. The V and J genes are TRBV9 and TRBJ2-2, with 7 bases aligning to TRBD1. The trim removed 10 bases at V and 4 bases at J, leaving 10 bases unmatched. Germline V lookup: CDR1 SGDLS, CDR2 YYNGEE. The CDR3 length is 14 residues.

The genes are TRBV9 and TRBJ2-3; 8 nucleotides align to TRBD2. Unmatched junction bases numbered 7, after V lost 0 bases and J lost 1 base. This CDR3 is built from 17 residues. Germline CDR1 SGDLS, CDR2 YYNGEE. Here the CDR3 reads CASSVGLAGRGTDTQYF. The DNA for the CDR3 is TGTGCCAGCAGCGTAGGTCTAGCGGGTCGCGGCACAGATACGCAGTATTTT.

The chain has TRBV6-1 and TRBJ2-2, with TRBD1 matching over 10 bases. Germline loops: CDR1 MNHNS, CDR2 SASEGT. Trimming took 5 bases from V and 6 from J; bases not matched to a gene: 3. This CDR3 contains 14 residues. CDR3 protein: CASSTDRGAGELFF. DNA for the CDR3: TGTGCCAGCAGTACGGACAGGGGGGCCGGGGAGCTGTTTTTT.

The genes are TRBV7-2 and TRBJ1-1; no clear D gene. Germline CDR1 and CDR2: SGHTA and FQGNSA. V gave up 2 bases and J gave up 1 base, with 11 bases separating them. This CDR3 comprises 15 residues. The DNA of the CDR3 is TGTGCCAGCAGCTTAAGTATTAGCCAGAACACTGAAGCTTTCTTT. It encodes CASSLSISQNTEAFF.

The rearrangement links TRBV30 to TRBJ1-1; D might be TRBD1 (5 bases). The CDR3 loop spans 15 amino acids. The V end was cut by 3 bases, the J end by 1 base, with 15 bases between. Germline CDR1 GTSNPN, CDR2 SVGIG (reference sequence). CDR3 DNA sequence: TGTGCCTGGAGGCCGCGGGGGACCGAGAACACTGAAGCTTTCTTT. Translating gives CAWRPRGTENTEAFF.

The gene calls are TRBV7-8 and TRBJ2-7; 9 bases map to TRBD2. V lost 2 bases to trimming and J lost 4 bases; unmatched junction nucleotides: 9. The CDR3 is 16 amino acids. The germline gives CDR1 SGHVS, CDR2 FQNEAQ. CDR3 bases: TGTGCCAGCAGCTTATTCGCTGCGGGAGGGCCGTACGAGCAGTACTTC. It yields the protein CASSLFAAGGPYEQYF. The full variable domain, completed using reference TRBV7-8 and TRBJ2-7, is GAGVSQSPRYKVAKRGQDVALRCDPISGHVSLFWYQQALGQGPEFLTYFQNEAQLDKSGLPSDRFFAERPEGSVSTLKIQRTQQEDSAVYLCASSLFAAGGPYEQYFGPGTRLTVT.

The chain couples TRBV29-1 to TRBJ1-2; 10 bases align to TRBD1. The CDR3 has 13 residues. Trimming at V came to 8 bases and at J to 5 bases, leaving 8 bases not matched to a gene. Germline V CDR1 and CDR2: SQVTM, ANQGSEA. CDR3: CSCGQGELYGYTF. Written as DNA, the CDR3 is TGCAGCTGCGGACAGGGGGAATTGTATGGCTACACCTTC.

The rearrangement joins TRBV30 to TRBJ2-3, with TRBD2 matching 8 bases. Germline values: CDR1 GTSNPN, CDR2 SVGIG (reference sequence). V shed 0 bases and J 2 bases; nucleotides not matched to a gene: 7. This CDR3 has 16 amino acids. The CDR3 spells CAWSVGTSGYTDTQYF. The CDR3, as DNA: TGTGCCTGGAGTGTTGGTACTAGCGGCTACACAGATACGCAGTATTTT.

V and J are TRBV4-2 and TRBJ2-3, with 8 bases matching TRBD1. Germline V gene lookup returns CDR1 LGHNA and CDR2 YNFKEQ. CDR3 size: 16 residues. The V and J ends lost 0 bases and 4 bases, in that order; junction bases with no gene match: 6. Here the CDR3 reads CASSQEGRGRADTQYF. The CDR3 DNA sequence: TGTGCCAGCAGCCAAGAAGGCAGGGGGCGAGCAGATACGCAGTATTTT.

The chain couples TRBV30 to TRBJ1-5; D is undetermined. The germline V gene encodes CDR1 GTSNPN and CDR2 SVGIG (reference sequence). Trimming removed 2 bases from V and 4 bases from J, with 9 bases in between. The CDR3 is 13 residues long. The CDR3 region is CAWSLEGNQPQHF. The CDR3 DNA reads as TGTGCCTGGAGTTTGGAAGGGAATCAGCCCCAGCATTTT.